Below are 31 T cell receptor beta chains sequenced from a single sample in a study of glioma-infiltrating T cells. The iRepertoire nested amplicon-rescue multiplex PCR amplified TCR alpha and beta CDR3s from RNA. One entry per CDR3 protein, called by TCRdb with MiXCR from the multiplex PCR reads. This sample has a few hundred thousand distinct CDR3 sequences, with roughly two fifths found just once. Sequenced: glioma tissue, nonneoplastic brain tissue, or PBMCs (not recorded which). The receptors were sampled from a human donor with low-grade glioma or glioblastoma, undergoing nonglioma brain surgery, or in good health (not recorded which).

Comment on this clonotype: Here the CDR3 omits its conserved ending phenylalanine or tryptophan, so a read error is the likely source. The DNA is left out, because the CDR3 cannot be placed on it with certainty; the CDR3 is given as TCRdb lists it. The chain's CDR3 is CAWSPTQSPLL. V is TRBV30 and J is TRBJ1-2; the D call TRBD1 from the table was never checked on the DNA. Germline V gene data show CDR1 as GTSNPN and CDR2 as SVGIG (reference sequence). Including both end residues, the CDR3 is 11 amino acids long.

This clonotype has a count of ten or more. V and J are TRBV15 and TRBJ2-5, with D unclear. CDR1 and CDR2 (germline): LNHNV, YYDKDF (reference sequence). Trimming removed 5 bases at V and 4 bases at J, with 8 bases between. The CDR3 spans 12 residues. This chain's CDR3 is CATSLDGETQYF. DNA for the CDR3: TGTGCCACCAGCCTGGACGGAGAGACCCAGTACTTC.

This clonotype was seen a handful of times. The rearrangement links TRBV18 to TRBJ1-2; D is ambiguous. V lost 3 bases to trimming and J lost 6 bases, with 5 bases between them. Germline V CDR1 and CDR2: KGHSH, LQKENI. The CDR3 consists of 11 residues. CDR3 bases: TGTGCCAGCTCACCCACCGATGGCTACACCTTC. Protein product: CASSPTDGYTF.

V and J are TRBV7-3 and TRBJ1-1; 12 bases are shared with TRBD1. The germline V gene has CDR1 SGHTA and CDR2 FQGTGA. V was clipped by 1 base and J by 1 base; unmatched bases: 4. The CDR3 sequence is 17 residues long. This chain's CDR3 is CASSLRGQGASNTEAFF. The DNA for the CDR3 is TGTGCCAGCAGCTTAAGGGGACAGGGGGCATCGAACACTGAAGCTTTCTTT.

On this clonotype: A much larger clone differs from this one at a single base, so this may be a read error. The CDR3 DNA sequence: TGTGCCAGCAACTTAATGGGACTAGCAGAAGAGACCCAGTACTTC. This encodes CASNLMGLAEETQYF. The chain has TRBV7-2 and TRBJ2-5, with 9 positions matching TRBD2. Germline CDR1 reads SGHTA; CDR2 reads FQGNSA. The CDR3 has 15 amino acids.

V gene TRBV6-2 or TRBV6-3 combines with J gene TRBJ2-6, with D hard to call. The germline V gene has CDR1 MNHEY and CDR2 SVGEGT. The V and J ends lost 7 bases and 2 bases respectively, with 9 bases between them. The CDR3 has 14 residues. The CDR3 protein is CASKIQAGANVLTF. The CDR3 DNA is TGTGCCAGCAAAATCCAAGCTGGGGCCAACGTCCTGACTTTC.

Ten or more counts support this clonotype. V is TRBV6-1 and J is TRBJ2-1; tentatively, D is TRBD2 (5 bases). Germline CDR1 reads MNHNS; CDR2 reads SASEGT. This CDR3 spans 14 amino acids. Trimming removed 0 bases from V and 6 bases from J, with 9 bases in between. The CDR3, as DNA: TGTGCCAGCAGTGAAGCGGGAGCGCTCAATGAGCAGTTCTTC. As protein: CASSEAGALNEQFF.

This clonotype was detected a few times. The gene calls are TRBV11-1 and TRBJ2-7; D is unresolved. Deletions cut 5 bases from V and 3 bases from J, with 8 bases between. The CDR3 has 12 residues. Per germline, CDR1 SGHAT and CDR2 FQDESV (reference sequence). The CDR3 sequence: CASSREIYEQYF. In DNA form, the CDR3 reads TGTGCCAGCAGCCGCGAAATCTACGAGCAGTACTTC.

The chain employs TRBV20-1 and TRBJ2-5, with TRBD2 matching 10 bases. J was trimmed by 1 base and V by 4 bases; bases with no gene match: 6. The CDR3 runs to 15 residues. Germline assignment: CDR1 DFQATT and CDR2 SNEGSKA (reference sequence). CDR3: CSATGPSGSQETQYF. In DNA form, the CDR3 reads TGCAGTGCTACGGGACCTAGCGGGAGCCAAGAGACCCAGTACTTC.

The rearrangement joins TRBV4-1 to TRBJ2-7, with unresolved D. V lost 0 bases to trimming and J lost 4 bases, with 7 bases between them. The CDR3 sequence is 13 residues long. CDR1 MGHRA and CDR2 YSYEKL come from the germline V gene. The CDR3 DNA reads as TGCGCCAGCAGCCAAGACGCGAGTTACGAGCAGTACTTC. Its translation is CASSQDASYEQYF.

This clonotype was found many times. The CDR3 region is CSARDPGGTYGYTF. The CDR3 nucleotides are TGCAGTGCTAGAGATCCAGGGGGAACCTATGGCTACACCTTC. The chain recombines TRBV20-1 with TRBJ1-2, with TRBD1 matching 7 bases. V trimming: 0 bases; J trimming: 4 bases; junction bases outside the gene matches: 5. Germline assignment: CDR1 DFQATT and CDR2 SNEGSKA (reference sequence). The CDR3 spans 14 residues.

This clonotype was observed a handful of times. The chain employs TRBV4-1 and TRBJ2-3; 8 bases map to TRBD1. CDR1 and CDR2 from the germline V gene are MGHRA and YSYEKL. This CDR3 has 16 amino acids. Trimming removed 1 base from V and 3 bases from J; junction bases left unmatched: 6. CDR3 protein: CASSQGGTGVTDTQYF. CDR3 sequence (DNA): TGCGCCAGCAGCCAAGGTGGGACAGGAGTAACAGATACGCAGTATTTT.

About this clonotype itself: A much bigger clone sits one base away, suggesting this may be a read error. The chain joins TRBV6-9 to TRBJ1-1; D is undetermined. Germline V lookup: CDR1 MNHGY, CDR2 SVAAGI. Between the trimmed V and J ends, which lost 3 bases and 7 bases, there was a span of 12 bases. This CDR3 has 13 amino acids. CDR3 DNA: TGTGCCAGCAGTTACACAGCATACAGTGAAGCTTTCTTT. Encoded protein: CASSYTAYSEAFF.

The chain carries TRBV20-1 and TRBJ2-3; 7 bases align to TRBD1. This CDR3 spans 13 amino acids. V shed 6 bases and J 6 bases; nucleotides not matched to a gene: 9. CDR1 is DFQATT, CDR2 SNEGSKA, per germline (reference sequence). CDR3 protein: CSAPRQGLDTQYF. Here the CDR3 DNA reads TGCAGTGCGCCAAGACAGGGTCTGGATACGCAGTATTTT.

This clonotype was detected ten times or more. The chain links TRBV28 to TRBJ1-2, with D hard to call. The CDR3 spans 13 residues. Germline V gene sequence: CDR1 MDHEN, CDR2 SYDVKM. V dropped 3 bases and J dropped 2 bases, with 7 bases sitting between them. The CDR3 DNA follows: TGTGCCAGCAGTTTTGGGGTGAACTATGGCTACACCTTC. Amino acid sequence: CASSFGVNYGYTF.

Ten or more counts support this clonotype. The chain joins TRBV28 to TRBJ1-2, with D uncertain. The CDR3 is made up of 12 amino acids. Trimming stripped 4 bases from V and 4 bases from J, with 7 bases between. CDR1 MDHEN and CDR2 SYDVKM come from the germline V gene. This CDR3 reads CASSSSSYGYTF. CDR3 coding DNA: TGTGCCAGCAGTTCCTCATCCTATGGCTACACCTTC.

With respect to this clonotype: A much larger clone lies a single base off, so this may be a read error. The chain employs TRBV28 and TRBJ1-5; the D is unclear. The CDR3 runs to 15 residues. Germline V gives CDR1 MDHEN, CDR2 SYDVKM. The CDR3 protein is CASMGVSAGRLPQRF. The CDR3 DNA is TGTGCCAGCATGGGTGTATCGGCTGGGCGGCTGCCCCAGCGTTTT.

Note on this clonotype: A clone one base away is much larger, so this may be a read error. V gene TRBV28 combines with J gene TRBJ2-3; 7 positions agree with TRBD2. V gave up 5 bases and J gave up 0 bases; unmatched junction bases: 8. CDR3 length equals 16 residues. The germline gives CDR1 MDHEN, CDR2 SYDVKM. DNA of the CDR3: TGTGCCAGCAGTCCCTGTAGCGGGCCGAGCACAGATACGCAGTATTTT. Translating gives CASSPCSGPSTDTQYF.

As to this clonotype: A clone one base away is much larger, so this may be a read error. The J gene is TRBJ1-1, the V gene TRBV6-1; 9 bases line up with TRBD1. Germline V gene lookup returns CDR1 MNHNS and CDR2 SASEGT. The CDR3 contains 14 residues. CDR3 loop: CASRGTGLDTEAYF. The CDR3 region has the DNA TGTGCCAGCAGAGGGACAGGGCTGGACACTGAAGCTTACTTT.

This clonotype is a singleton in its sample. The chain links TRBV28 to TRBJ2-7; TRBD2 aligns across 9 bases. The CDR3 runs to 15 residues. The ends lost 5 bases at V and 0 bases at J; junction bases unmatched: 5. In germline, CDR1 is MDHEN, CDR2 SYDVKM. As DNA, the CDR3 is TGTGCCAGCAGTCCCTATAGCGGGAGCTCCTACGAGCAGTACTTC. It codes for CASSPYSGSSYEQYF.

A word on this clonotype: A much more abundant neighbour one base away suggests this may be a read error. The chain carries TRBV20-1 and TRBJ2-7; possible D gene TRBD1, 6 bases. CDR3 length: 12 amino acids. Germline V gene lookup returns CDR1 DFQATT and CDR2 SNEGSKA (reference sequence). The CDR3 spells CGGTLSSYEQYF. CDR3 in DNA: TGCGGTGGGACACTTAGCTCCTACGAGCAGTACTTC.

In the case of this clonotype: A much larger clone lies a single base off, so this may be a read error. This chain joins TRBV27 and TRBJ2-5; D might be TRBD1 or TRBD2, each matching 5 bases. The germline V gene has CDR1 MNHEY and CDR2 SMNVEV (reference sequence). The CDR3 has 17 residues. V was cut by 0 bases and J by 7 bases, with 21 bases left in between. The CDR3 region is CASSLSQPGAGFGTQYF. In nucleotides, the CDR3 is TGTGCCAGCAGTTTATCGCAACCCGGGGCAGGGTTTGGGACCCAGTACTTC.

In regard to this clonotype: This may come from a read error, since a much larger clone is one base off. V and J are TRBV15 and TRBJ2-1; 8 positions agree with TRBD1. The CDR3 loop spans 15 amino acids. The germline V gene has CDR1 LNHNV and CDR2 YYDKDF (reference sequence). CDR3 in DNA: TGTGCCACCAGCAGAGTGGACAGGGTTGACAATGAGAAGTTCTTC. It codes for CATSRVDRVDNEKFF.

This clonotype came up a few times. The V gene is TRBV28, the J gene TRBJ2-1, with D unresolved. Trimming cost V 8 bases and J 4 bases, with 9 bases left between them. This CDR3 comprises 12 residues. Germline values: CDR1 MDHEN, CDR2 SYDVKM. CDR3 DNA: TGTGCCAGCTTTGACACTTACAATGAGCAGTTCTTC. It translates to CASFDTYNEQFF.

This clonotype turned up a few times. This chain uses TRBV7-9 with TRBJ1-1, with D tentatively TRBD1 (6 bases). Germline CDR1 is SEHNR and CDR2 is FQNEAQ (reference sequence). Trimming left V 6 bases short and J 0 bases short, with 8 bases between. The CDR3 contains 13 residues. CDR3 protein: CASSWDMNTEAFF. The CDR3 bases are TGTGCCAGCAGTTGGGACATGAACACTGAAGCTTTCTTT.

This clonotype came up a few times. The DNA for the CDR3 is TGTGCCAGCAGCTTGGGGGGGGGGCCGGCGGACGAGCAGTACTTC. Translation gives CASSLGGGPADEQYF. This rearrangement joins TRBV5-4 to TRBJ2-7, with a tentative D call TRBD2 (7 bases). The V gene lost 0 bases and the J gene lost 5 bases, with 15 bases spanning the gap. CDR3 length equals 15 residues. Germline loops: CDR1 SGHNT, CDR2 YYREEE (reference sequence).

The rearrangement links TRBV20-1 to TRBJ2-7, with unresolved D. Trimming shortened V by 1 base and J by 3 bases, and 13 bases separated the two germline ends. The CDR3 covers 14 residues. Germline CDR1 DFQATT, CDR2 SNEGSKA (reference sequence). The CDR3 DNA sequence: TGCAGTGCTAGAGTCCCCGCGAGCTACTACGAGCAGTACTTC. Translation gives CSARVPASYYEQYF.

The chain's CDR3 is CASRTFTGWLAFF. The CDR3 region has the DNA TGTGCCAGCAGGACATTCACAGGGTGGTTGGCTTTCTTT. The J gene is TRBJ1-1, the V gene TRBV28; TRBD1 might be the D (6 bases). Trimming left V 6 bases short and J 11 bases short, with 19 bases between. Looked up from germline, CDR1 is MDHEN and CDR2 is SYDVKM. This CDR3 comprises 13 residues.

This clonotype was found many times. The gene calls are TRBV27 and TRBJ1-2, with D perhaps matching TRBD1 (5 bases). Trimming pared 6 bases from V and 5 bases from J, leaving 19 bases between. The CDR3 extends over 15 amino acids. The germline CDR1 and CDR2 sequences are MNHEY and SMNVEV (reference sequence). CDR3 sequence: CASSRDAIGVYGYTF. The CDR3 DNA sequence: TGTGCCAGCAGCCGGGACGCTATCGGGGTGTATGGCTACACCTTC.

The V and J genes are TRBV2 and TRBJ1-4, with a weak D call TRBD1 (6 bases). CDR1 SNHLY and CDR2 FYNNEI come from the germline V gene. The CDR3 length is 14 residues. V was pared by 6 bases and J by 0 bases, with 8 bases between. This chain's CDR3 is CASSGTTTNEKLFF. CDR3 sequence (DNA): TGTGCCAGCAGCGGGACAACAACTAATGAAAAACTGTTTTTT. The entire variable domain, with the rest obtained from reference TRBV2 and TRBJ1-4, is as follows: EPEVTQTPSHQVTQMGQEVILRCVPISNHLYFYWYRQILGQKVEFLVSFYNNEISEKSEIFDDQFSVERPDGSNFTLKIRSTKLEDSAMYFCASSGTTTNEKLFFGSGTQLSVL.

The CDR3 here is CASSLFRGRDTGELFF. Written as DNA, the CDR3 is TGTGCCAGCAGCTTATTTCGAGGGAGGGACACCGGGGAGCTGTTTTTT. V gene TRBV7-2 combines with J gene TRBJ2-2; the match to TRBD2 covers 7 bases. The CDR3 extends over 16 amino acids. Germline CDR1 and CDR2: SGHTA and FQGNSA. V trimming: 2 bases; J trimming: 3 bases; junction bases outside the gene matches: 6.